The 6 T cell receptor beta chains below were found in one sample sequenced in a study of graft-versus-host responses after intestinal transplantation. These receptors' targets are unknown. Clones were sequenced by immunoSEQ multiplex PCR, and TCRdb holds only the in-frame ones, with some missing. The sample lists tens of thousands of clones; 94% were seen once. Material: unstimulated CD4+ T cells sorted from spleen or lymph node cells, obtained before transplant. The receptor set was obtained from a human donor who was the organ donor for an intestinal transplant.

For this clone: This sample also contains other DNA sequences that code for the same CDR3. The rearrangement joins TRBV28 to TRBJ1-2; no clear D. Germline loops: CDR1 MDHEN, CDR2 SYDVKM. Trimming removed 8 bases from V and 4 bases from J, with 8 bases in between. The CDR3 runs to 11 residues. As DNA, the CDR3 is TGTGCCAGCGCAAACACCTATGGCTACACCTTC. This encodes CASANTYGYTF.

The chain recombines TRBV28 with TRBJ2-5; maybe TRBD2 (6 bases). Germline V gene sequence: CDR1 MDHEN, CDR2 SYDVKM. With 3 bases removed from V and 1 base from J, the gap between germline ends came to 12 bases. The CDR3 contains 15 residues. The DNA for the CDR3 is TGTGCCAGCAGTTTCGCCCGGGGAGGCCAAGAGACCCAGTACTTC. Its translation is CASSFARGGQETQYF.

The V call is TRBV21-1, the J call TRBJ2-7; TRBD2 is taken as the D call from the table, unchecked against the DNA. TRBV21-1 is annotated as a pseudogene. This CDR3 comprises 13 residues. CDR3 sequence: CASTIPGVQGQYF. The CDR3 coding sequence is TGTGCCAGCACCATTCCGGGGGTGCAGGGGCAGTACTTC.

The rearrangement uses TRBV21-1 and TRBJ1-1; TRBD1, the table's D call, lacks a check against the DNA. TRBV21-1 represents a pseudogene. This CDR3 spans 17 amino acids. The DNA for the CDR3 is TGTGCCAGCAGCAAAGCCCCTCTCCCCAGGGCCAACACTGAAGCTTTCTTT. It encodes CASSKAPLPRANTEAFF.

The gene calls are TRBV10-3 and TRBJ2-7; weak D call: TRBD1 (6 bases). The CDR3 runs to 14 residues. Germline CDR1 ENHRY, CDR2 SYGVKD. V was cut by 0 bases and J by 3 bases, with 9 bases left in between. The CDR3 spells CAISESGTFYEQYF. The CDR3 DNA reads TGTGCCATCAGTGAGTCGGGGACATTCTACGAGCAGTACTTC.

This chain uses TRBV13 with TRBJ2-3, with D hard to call. V gave up 4 bases and J gave up 0 bases, with 8 bases separating them. CDR1 is PRHDT, CDR2 FYEKMQ, per germline (reference sequence). The CDR3 has 14 amino acids. In DNA form, the CDR3 reads TGTGCCAGCAGCTCCCTCGTCAGCACAGATACGCAGTATTTT. This translates into CASSSLVSTDTQYF.